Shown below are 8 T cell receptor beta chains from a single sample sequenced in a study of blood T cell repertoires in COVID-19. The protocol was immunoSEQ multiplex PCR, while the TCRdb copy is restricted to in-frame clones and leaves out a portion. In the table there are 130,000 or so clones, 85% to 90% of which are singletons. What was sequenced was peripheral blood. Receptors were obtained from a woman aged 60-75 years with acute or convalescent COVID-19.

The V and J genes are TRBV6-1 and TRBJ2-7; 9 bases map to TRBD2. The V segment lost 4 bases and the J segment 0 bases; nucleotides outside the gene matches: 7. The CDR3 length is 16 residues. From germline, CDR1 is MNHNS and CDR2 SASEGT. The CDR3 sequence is CASSVVAGEGSYEQYF. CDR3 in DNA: TGTGCCAGCAGTGTGGTAGCGGGGGAAGGCTCCTACGAGCAGTACTTC.

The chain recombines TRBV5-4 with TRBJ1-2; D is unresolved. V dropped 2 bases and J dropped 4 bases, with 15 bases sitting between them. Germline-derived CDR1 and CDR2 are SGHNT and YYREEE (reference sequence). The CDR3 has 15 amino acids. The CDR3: CASSFEGLSGYGYTF. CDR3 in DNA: TGTGCCAGCAGCTTCGAAGGACTCTCAGGCTATGGCTACACCTTC.

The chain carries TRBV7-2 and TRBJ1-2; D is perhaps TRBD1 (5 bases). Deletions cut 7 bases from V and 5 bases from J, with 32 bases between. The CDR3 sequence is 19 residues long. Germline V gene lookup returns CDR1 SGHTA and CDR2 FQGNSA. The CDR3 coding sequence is TGTGCCAGCACCCCCGGGTTGGGATACTCTAAAGGGGTCCAGTATGGCTACACCTTC. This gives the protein CASTPGLGYSKGVQYGYTF.

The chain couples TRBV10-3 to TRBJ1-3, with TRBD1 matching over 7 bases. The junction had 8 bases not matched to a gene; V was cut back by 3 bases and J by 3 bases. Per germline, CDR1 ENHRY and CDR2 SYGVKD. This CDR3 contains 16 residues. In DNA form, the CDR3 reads TGTGCCATCAGTGACTTCGACAGGGCGGTTGGAAACACCATATATTTT. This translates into CAISDFDRAVGNTIYF.

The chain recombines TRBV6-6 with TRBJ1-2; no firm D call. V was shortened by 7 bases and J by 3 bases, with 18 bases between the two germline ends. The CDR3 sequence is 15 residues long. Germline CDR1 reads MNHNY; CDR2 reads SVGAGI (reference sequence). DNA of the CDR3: TGTGCCAGCATCCCCTTACCTGGCACCTACTATGGCTACACCTTC. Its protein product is CASIPLPGTYYGYTF.

CDR3 sequence (DNA): TGTGCCAGCAGCCAAGAGTCCAGGACTGAAGCTTTCTTT. Translation gives CASSQESRTEAFF. The chain uses TRBV3-1 (or the pseudogene TRBV3-2) and TRBJ1-1; unclear D gene. The germline V gene encodes CDR1 LGHDT and CDR2 YNNKEL (reference sequence). The CDR3 sequence is 13 residues long. Trimming stripped 0 bases from V and 5 bases from J, with 7 bases between.

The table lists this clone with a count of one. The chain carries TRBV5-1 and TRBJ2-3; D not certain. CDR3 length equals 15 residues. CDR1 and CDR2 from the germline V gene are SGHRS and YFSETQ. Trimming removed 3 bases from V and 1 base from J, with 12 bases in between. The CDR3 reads CASSWRPQGTDTQYF. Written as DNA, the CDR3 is TGCGCCAGCAGCTGGCGTCCCCAGGGCACAGATACGCAGTATTTT.

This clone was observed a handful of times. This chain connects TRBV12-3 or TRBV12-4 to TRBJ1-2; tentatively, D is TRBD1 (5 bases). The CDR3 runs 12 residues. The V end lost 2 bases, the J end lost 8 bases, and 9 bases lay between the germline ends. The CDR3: CASSLQPGGYTF. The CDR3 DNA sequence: TGTGCCAGCAGTTTACAACCAGGGGGCTACACCTTC.